The next 21 T cell receptor beta chains were all read from a single sample in a study of blood T cell repertoires in COVID-19. This table comes from immunoSEQ multiplex PCR, and its TCRdb copy is limited to in-frame clones, with some not included. Of fewer than 300,000 clones listed, around 87% are singletons. Sequences were obtained from peripheral blood. Receptors were obtained from a woman in her thirties or forties who had recovered from COVID-19.

This clone was seen a single time. This rearrangement joins TRBV27 to TRBJ1-2; D is ambiguous. The CDR3 totals 14 residues. Germline V gene lookup returns CDR1 MNHEY and CDR2 SMNVEV (reference sequence). Trimming removed 5 bases from V and 4 bases from J, with 14 bases in between. The CDR3 DNA reads TGTGCCAGCAGTCTCTCTCTTTCCCTCTATGGCTACACCTTC. Its protein product is CASSLSLSLYGYTF.

V is TRBV27 and J is TRBJ2-7; 7 nucleotides align to TRBD2. The CDR3 is made up of 15 amino acids. Per germline, CDR1 MNHEY and CDR2 SMNVEV (reference sequence). V gave up 2 bases and J gave up 2 bases; unmatched junction bases: 6. CDR3: CASSLMSGAPYEQYF. In DNA form, the CDR3 reads TGTGCCAGCAGTTTAATGAGCGGGGCCCCCTACGAGCAGTACTTC.

The chain uses TRBV21-1 and TRBJ2-3; TRBD1 reflects the table's D call only, with no check against the DNA. TRBV21-1 is a pseudogene. The CDR3 has 17 residues. CDR3 in DNA: TGTGCCAGCAGCAGGCAAGGACAGGGAGTTATCACAGATACGCAGTATTTT. Translation gives CASSRQGQGVITDTQYF.

V usage is TRBV27 and J usage is TRBJ1-2; the match to TRBD1 covers 9 bases. The CDR3 has 15 residues. The trim removed 0 bases at V and 4 bases at J, leaving 3 bases unmatched. Looked up from germline, CDR1 is MNHEY and CDR2 is SMNVEV (reference sequence). This CDR3 reads CASSLSGQGAYGYTF. In nucleotides, the CDR3 is TGTGCCAGCAGTTTATCGGGACAGGGCGCCTATGGCTACACCTTC.

The chain joins TRBV5-1 to TRBJ1-1; D perhaps matches TRBD1 (6 bases). Germline V lookup: CDR1 SGHRS, CDR2 YFSETQ. The CDR3 totals 14 residues. V lost 3 bases and J 0 bases, leaving 9 bases between the germline ends. DNA of the CDR3: TGCGCCAGCAGCTCCGCAGGGGTGAACACTGAAGCTTTCTTT. Translation gives CASSSAGVNTEAFF. The entire variable domain, with the rest obtained from reference TRBV5-1 and TRBJ1-1, is as follows: KAGVTQTPRYLIKTRGQQVTLSCSPISGHRSVSWYQQTPGQGLQFLFEYFSETQRNKGNFPGRFSGRQFSNSRSEMNVSTLELGDSALYLCASSSAGVNTEAFFGQGTRLTVV.

The rearrangement joins TRBV7-2 to TRBJ2-7; TRBD1 aligns across 8 bases. CDR1 is SGHTA and CDR2 is FQGNSA in the germline V gene. The CDR3 length is 15 residues. The junction had 10 bases not matched to a gene; V was cut back by 5 bases and J by 4 bases. The chain's CDR3 is CASSADGNRGYEQYF. CDR3 coding DNA: TGTGCCAGCAGCGCAGATGGGAACAGGGGGTACGAGCAGTACTTC.

The chain links TRBV11-3 to TRBJ2-5; D remains unclear. Trimming stripped 5 bases from V and 4 bases from J, with 11 bases between. CDR1 is SGHNT and CDR2 is YENEEA in the germline V gene. This CDR3 is 13 amino acids long. CDR3 sequence: CASSQELGETQYF. The CDR3 bases are TGTGCCAGCAGCCAGGAACTGGGAGAGACCCAGTACTTC.

The V gene is TRBV11-2, the J gene TRBJ1-1; D might be TRBD1 (5 bases). Germline CDR1 and CDR2: SGHAT and FQNNGV. The CDR3 extends over 14 amino acids. V lost 1 base and J 5 bases, leaving 11 bases between the germline ends. DNA for the CDR3: TGTGCCAGCAGCTTAGGCCAGGGAGGGACTGAAGCTTTCTTT. Encoded protein: CASSLGQGGTEAFF. Together with reference TRBV11-2 and TRBJ1-1, the CDR3 gives the full variable domain: EAGVAQSPRYKIIEKRQSVAFWCNPISGHATLYWYQQILGQGPKLLIQFQNNGVVDDSQLPKDRFSAERLKGVDSTLKIQPAKLEDSAVYLCASSLGQGGTEAFFGQGTRLTVV.

This clone has just one count. V and J are TRBV5-6 and TRBJ2-6; D is unresolved. This CDR3 region has 16 residues. Trimming stripped 4 bases from V and 2 bases from J, with 13 bases between. Germline V gives CDR1 SGHDT, CDR2 YYEEEE. As DNA, the CDR3 is TGTGCCAGCAGCCCGGTAGGAGCAGCTGGGGCCAACGTCCTGACTTTC. Translation: CASSPVGAAGANVLTF.

The chain combines TRBV2 with TRBJ1-6; D gene ambiguous. The CDR3 sequence is 16 residues long. From germline, CDR1 is SNHLY and CDR2 FYNNEI. Trimming took 1 base from V and 4 from J, leaving 11 bases between them. The CDR3 protein is CASSEGEGSYNSPLHF. CDR3 DNA: TGTGCCAGCAGTGAAGGGGAGGGATCATATAATTCACCCCTCCACTTT.

This chain joins TRBV9 and TRBJ1-4, with TRBD1 as a possible D gene (6 bases). With 3 bases removed from V and 6 bases from J, the gap between germline ends came to 15 bases. The CDR3 runs 15 residues. Germline CDR1 SGDLS, CDR2 YYNGEE. The CDR3 nucleotides read TGTGCCAGCAGCGCACAGGGAGGGCCATATGAAAAACTGTTTTTT. Translated, it gives CASSAQGGPYEKLFF.

The chain recombines TRBV14 with TRBJ2-5; D gene unclear. With 1 base removed from V and 2 bases from J, the gap between germline ends came to 8 bases. The CDR3 is 14 amino acids. The germline gives CDR1 SGHDN, CDR2 FVKESK. CDR3 sequence reads: CASSQGRRQETQYF. CDR3 in DNA: TGTGCCAGCAGCCAAGGTCGTAGACAAGAGACCCAGTACTTC.

On this clone: The same CDR3 is also encoded by other DNA sequences in this sample. The J gene is TRBJ2-7, the V gene TRBV14; D gene ambiguous. Looked up from germline, CDR1 is SGHDN and CDR2 is FVKESK. V shed 3 bases and J shed 4 bases, with 4 bases lying between them. This CDR3 comprises 11 residues. Here the CDR3 reads CASSHTYEQYF. The CDR3 bases are TGTGCCAGCAGCCACACTTACGAGCAGTACTTC.

V gene TRBV11-2 combines with J gene TRBJ2-1, with TRBD2 matching over 7 bases. Trimming at V came to 4 bases and at J to 10 bases, leaving 13 bases not matched to a gene. CDR3 length: 15 residues. Germline assignment: CDR1 SGHAT and CDR2 FQNNGV. CDR3 in DNA: TGTGCCAGCAGCTCCCTAGCGGTGGACGAGTGGGAGCAGTTCTTC. The encoded protein is CASSSLAVDEWEQFF.

This chain uses TRBV6-2 or TRBV6-3 with TRBJ1-2; D possibly corresponds to TRBD1 (6 bases). The germline V gene encodes CDR1 MNHEY and CDR2 SVGEGT. The CDR3 is 13 amino acids. With 1 base removed from V and 7 bases from J, the gap between germline ends came to 10 bases. Here the CDR3 DNA reads TGTGCCAGCAGTTACTGGGACACGGTTGGCTACACCTTC. It codes for CASSYWDTVGYTF.

The rearrangement uses TRBV20-1 and TRBJ2-7; maybe TRBD2 (5 bases). The V gene lost 3 bases and the J gene lost 5 bases, with 23 bases spanning the gap. The CDR3 consists of 16 residues. Germline V gene sequence: CDR1 DFQATT, CDR2 SNEGSKA (reference sequence). Here the CDR3 reads CSASSLSAGLLDEQYF. As DNA, the CDR3 is TGCAGTGCTAGTAGCTTGTCGGCGGGCCTCCTGGACGAGCAGTACTTC.

The rearrangement joins TRBV19 to TRBJ2-7; 7 nucleotides match TRBD1. After removal of 4 bases from V and 2 bases from J, the junction contained 8 bases not matched to a gene. Germline-derived CDR1 and CDR2 are LNHDA and SQIVND (reference sequence). There are 15 residues in the CDR3. This CDR3 reads CASSKYTGAAYEQYF. The CDR3 coding sequence is TGTGCCAGTAGTAAATACACAGGGGCGGCCTACGAGCAGTACTTC.

The V and J genes are TRBV7-9 and TRBJ2-7, with a possible D match to TRBD2 (5 bases). The V gene lost 6 bases and the J gene lost 2 bases, with 11 bases spanning the gap. The CDR3 length is 13 residues. Germline lookup yields CDR1 SEHNR and CDR2 FQNEAQ (reference sequence). The CDR3 spells CASSWPGAYEQYF. CDR3 sequence (DNA): TGTGCCAGCAGTTGGCCCGGGGCCTACGAGCAGTACTTC.

V is TRBV4-3 and J is TRBJ1-1; TRBD1 aligns across 10 bases. J lost 3 bases, V lost 0 bases, and 4 bases had no gene match. This CDR3 is built from 16 residues. Per germline, CDR1 LGHNA and CDR2 YSLEER. DNA for the CDR3: TGCGCCAGCAGCCAAGATAGGGGACAGGGGTACACTGAAGCTTTCTTT. Protein sequence: CASSQDRGQGYTEAFF.

The chain uses TRBV9 and TRBJ2-3, with a weak D call TRBD1 (5 bases). CDR3 length: 16 residues. Germline V lookup: CDR1 SGDLS, CDR2 YYNGEE. The V end lost 1 base, the J end lost 2 bases, and 14 bases lay between the germline ends. CDR3 amino acids: CASSVTGATYTDTQYF. The CDR3 coding sequence is TGTGCCAGCAGCGTAACAGGTGCCACTTACACAGATACGCAGTATTTT.

CDR3 sequence (DNA): TGCGCCAGCAGCTTGGCCGGGACAGGGGGGTTTGGAAACACCATATATTTT. Its protein product is CASSLAGTGGFGNTIYF. This chain connects TRBV5-1 to TRBJ1-3, with 11 bases fitting TRBD1. The CDR3 consists of 17 residues. Trimming took 0 bases from V and 3 from J; bases not matched to a gene: 5. Germline values: CDR1 SGHRS, CDR2 YFSETQ.